These T cell receptor beta chains were read from a single sample in a study of Graves' ophthalmopathy and Graves' hyperthyroidism. TCRdb re-called the multiplex PCR reads through MiXCR, storing one row per CDR3 protein. The repertoire has 1 million to 1.3 million distinct CDR3 sequences, 35% to 45% of them found once; the top ten carry around 10%. Sequencing input: peripheral blood or thyroid tissue (not recorded which). These receptors were taken from an adult man with Graves' hyperthyroidism. Both conserved end residues are part of each CDR3. A D gene is named only where the DNA matches it firmly. Where a row states a size, it is once, few, many or the class of an expanded clone; other rows omit it.

D gene | J gene | clone size | V gene | CDR3 length | CDR3 protein | CDR3 DNA
- | TRBJ1-1 | - | TRBV20-1 | 14 | CSARGGPGHTEAFF | TGCAGTGCTAGGGGGGGACCCGGGCACACTGAAGCTTTCTTT
TRBD1 | TRBJ1-1 | - | TRBV10-2 | 19 | CASSEPVRISGGGDTEAFF | TGCGCCAGCAGTGAGCCCGTTCGAATATCAGGGGGGGGAGACACTGAAGCTTTCTTT
- | TRBJ2-5 | few | TRBV12-3/TRBV12-4 | 15 | CASSWVAGPQETQYF | TGTGCCAGCAGTTGGGTCGCGGGGCCTCAAGAGACCCAGTACTTC
TRBD1 | TRBJ1-1 | few | TRBV29-1 | 15 | CSVEDPQGASTEAFF | TGCAGCGTTGAAGATCCTCAGGGGGCGTCAACTGAAGCTTTCTTT
- | TRBJ1-1 | many | TRBV25-1 | 14 | CASSENHPNTEAFF | TGTGCCAGCAGTGAAAACCACCCGAACACTGAAGCTTTCTTT
TRBD1 | TRBJ2-3 | - | TRBV24-1 | 16 | CATSDPTGDGTDTQYF | TGTGCCACCAGTGACCCAACAGGGGACGGCACAGATACGCAGTATTTT
- | TRBJ1-1 | many | TRBV10-3 | 14 | CAISERTKNTEAFF | TGTGCCATCAGTGAACGGACAAAGAACACTGAAGCTTTCTTT
- | TRBJ1-5 | many | TRBV19 | 15 | CASSTKDRTHQPQHF | TGTGCCAGTAGTACGAAGGACAGAACTCATCAGCCCCAGCATTTT
- | TRBJ2-7 | many | TRBV29-1 | 11 | CSVEKGYEQYF | TGCAGCGTTGAAAAGGGCTACGAGCAGTACTTC
TRBD1 | TRBJ2-2 | - | TRBV29-1 | 15 | CSVQPGTGDTGELFF | TGCAGCGTCCAGCCGGGGACAGGGGACACCGGGGAGCTGTTTTTT
TRBD1 | TRBJ1-2 | - | TRBV7-9 | 15 | CASSSYGTGPYGYTF | TGTGCCAGCAGCTCATACGGGACAGGGCCCTATGGCTACACCTTC
- | TRBJ2-7 | few | TRBV6-5 | 15 | CASSYEGVSTTEQYF | TGTGCCAGCAGTTACGAGGGGGTGTCTACTACCGAGCAGTACTTC
TRBD1 | TRBJ1-3 | few | TRBV12-3/TRBV12-4 | 16 | CASSPTWTGEGNTIYF | TGTGCCAGCAGCCCTACGTGGACAGGAGAAGGAAACACCATATATTTT
- | TRBJ2-7 | - | TRBV20-1 | 13 | CSASSSTRGEQYF | TGCAGTGCCAGCAGCTCCACCCGTGGCGAGCAGTACTTC
TRBD1 | TRBJ2-7 | - | TRBV20-1 | 13 | CSATWTGTYEQYF | TGCAGTGCTACGTGGACAGGCACCTACGAGCAGTACTTC